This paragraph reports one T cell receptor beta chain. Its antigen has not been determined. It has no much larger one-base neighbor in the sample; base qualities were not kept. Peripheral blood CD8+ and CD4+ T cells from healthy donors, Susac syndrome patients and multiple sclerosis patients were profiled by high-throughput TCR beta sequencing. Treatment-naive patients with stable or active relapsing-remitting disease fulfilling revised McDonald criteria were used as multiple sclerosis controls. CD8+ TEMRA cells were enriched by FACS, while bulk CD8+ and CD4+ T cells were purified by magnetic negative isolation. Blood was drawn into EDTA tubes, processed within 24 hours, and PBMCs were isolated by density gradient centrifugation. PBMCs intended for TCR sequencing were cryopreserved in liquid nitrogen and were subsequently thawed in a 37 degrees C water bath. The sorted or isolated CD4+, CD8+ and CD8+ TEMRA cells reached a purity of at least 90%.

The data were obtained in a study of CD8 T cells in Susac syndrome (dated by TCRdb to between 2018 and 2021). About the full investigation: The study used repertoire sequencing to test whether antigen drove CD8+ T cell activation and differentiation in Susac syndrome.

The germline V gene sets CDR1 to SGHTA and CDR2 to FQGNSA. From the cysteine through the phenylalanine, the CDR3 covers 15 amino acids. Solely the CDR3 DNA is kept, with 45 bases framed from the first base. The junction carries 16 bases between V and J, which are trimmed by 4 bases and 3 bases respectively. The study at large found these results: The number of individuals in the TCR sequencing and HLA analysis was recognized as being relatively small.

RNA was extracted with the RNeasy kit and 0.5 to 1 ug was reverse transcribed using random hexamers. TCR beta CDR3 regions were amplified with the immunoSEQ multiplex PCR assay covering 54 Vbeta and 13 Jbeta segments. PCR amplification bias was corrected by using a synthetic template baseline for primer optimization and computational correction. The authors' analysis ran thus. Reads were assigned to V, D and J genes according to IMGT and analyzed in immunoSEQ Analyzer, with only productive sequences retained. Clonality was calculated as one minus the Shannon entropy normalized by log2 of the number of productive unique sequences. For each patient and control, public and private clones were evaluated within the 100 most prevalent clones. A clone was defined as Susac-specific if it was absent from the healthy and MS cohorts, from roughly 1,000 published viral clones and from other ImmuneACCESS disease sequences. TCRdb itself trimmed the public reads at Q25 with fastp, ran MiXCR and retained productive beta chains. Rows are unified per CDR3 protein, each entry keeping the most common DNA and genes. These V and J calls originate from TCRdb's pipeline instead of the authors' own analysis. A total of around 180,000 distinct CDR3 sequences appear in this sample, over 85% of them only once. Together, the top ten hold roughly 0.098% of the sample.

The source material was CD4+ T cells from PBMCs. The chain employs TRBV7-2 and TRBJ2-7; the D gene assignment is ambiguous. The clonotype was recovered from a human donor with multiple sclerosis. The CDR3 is CASSSKDSLGYEQYF. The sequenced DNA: TGTGCCAGCAGCTCGAAAGACTCCTTGGGCTACGAGCAGTACTTC.